The rows below give T cell receptor beta chains drawn from one sample of a study of human T cells and chemical hapten exposure. TCRdb re-analysed the RACE reads in MiXCR, keeping a single row per CDR3 protein. The sample has under 400,000 distinct CDR3 sequences, approximately 5.1% seen once; the top ten hold 2% to 3%. The sequences come from whole blood, collected in connection with sensitization to the hapten diphenylcyclopropenone (DPC). These receptors were collected from a woman in her forties or fifties with alopecia areata. Some clones in this sample may be carry-over from other donors' samples. Both conserved end residues are part of each CDR3. The order of the fields is V gene, clone size, D gene, J gene, CDR3 DNA, CDR3 protein. D genes are given only for firm matches. A clone size is listed for some rows: how often the clone was seen (once, few, many), or a class if it is expanded.

>TRBV3-1|many|TRBD1|TRBJ1-2
TGTGCCAGCAGCCAAGGGGACAGGCGCGCTTATGGCTACACCTTC
CASSQGDRRAYGYTF
>TRBV20-1|.|TRBD1|TRBJ1-5
TGCAGTGCTATCGAGACAGGGGGAAGCAATCAGCCCCAGCATTTT
CSAIETGGSNQPQHF
>TRBV18|.|TRBD2|TRBJ2-3
TGTGCCAGCTCCTCGTCTAGCGGGAGTCCGGATACGCAGTATTTT
CASSSSSGSPDTQYF
>TRBV29-1|.|.|TRBJ2-3
TGCAGCGCGGCCGGGGGGCCGAAGGAGACAGATACGCAGTATTTT
CSAAGGPKETDTQYF
>TRBV2|many|.|TRBJ2-5
TGTGCCAGCAGAGAAGAGACCCAGTACTTC
CASREETQYF
>TRBV18|.|TRBD2|TRBJ2-3
TGTGCCAGCTCACCACCGGGACTAGCCCACACAGATACGCAGTATTTT
CASSPPGLAHTDTQYF
>TRBV7-9|.|.|TRBJ1-5
TGTGCCAGCAGCCACGGACAGCTAAATCAGCATTTT
CASSHGQLNQHF
>TRBV5-1|.|.|TRBJ2-3
TGCGCCAGCAGCTTGGAAGGAGGGTACGCAGATACGCAGTATTTT
CASSLEGGYADTQYF
>TRBV5-1|few|TRBD2|TRBJ2-1
TGCGCCAGCAGCTCAGGACTAGCGGGGGGGGTCAATGAGCAGTTCTTC
CASSSGLAGGVNEQFF
>TRBV24-1|many|.|TRBJ2-2
TGTGCCACCAGTCGTGTCGCCGGGGAGCTGTTTTTT
CATSRVAGELFF
>TRBV21-1|.|.|TRBJ1-4
TGTGCCGGCACGATCGGGGGGCCTAATGAAAAACTGTTTTTT
CAGTIGGPNEKLFF
>TRBV6-2/TRBV6-3|few|TRBD2|TRBJ2-5
TGTGCCAGCAGTCAACTAGCGTTGGAGACCCAGTACTTC
CASSQLALETQYF
>TRBV12-3/TRBV12-4|few|.|TRBJ2-1
TGTGCCAGCAGCCCTTCAGGGGGGCCCCACAATGAGCAGTTCTTC
CASSPSGGPHNEQFF